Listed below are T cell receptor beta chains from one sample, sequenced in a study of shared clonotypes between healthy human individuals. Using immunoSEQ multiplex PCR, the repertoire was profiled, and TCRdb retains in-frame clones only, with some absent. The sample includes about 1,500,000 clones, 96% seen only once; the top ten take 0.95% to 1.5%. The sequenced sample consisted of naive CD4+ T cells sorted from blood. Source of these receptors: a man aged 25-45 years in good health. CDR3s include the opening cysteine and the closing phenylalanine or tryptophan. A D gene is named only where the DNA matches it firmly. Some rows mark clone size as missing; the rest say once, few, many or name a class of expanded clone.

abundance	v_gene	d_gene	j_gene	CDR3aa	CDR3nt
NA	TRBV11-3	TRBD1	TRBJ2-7	CASSKSTGGIYEQYF	TGTGCCAGCAGCAAAAGCACAGGGGGCATTTACGAGCAGTACTTC
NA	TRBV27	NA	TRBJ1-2	CASSPLGGRANYGYTF	TGTGCCAGCAGTCCCCTGGGAGGCCGAGCTAACTATGGCTACACCTTC
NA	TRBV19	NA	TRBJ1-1	CASSIGAGMNTEAFF	TGTGCCAGTAGTATAGGGGCCGGGATGAACACTGAAGCTTTCTTT
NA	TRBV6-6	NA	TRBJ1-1	CASRTDSLDTEAFF	TGTGCCAGCAGGACCGACAGTTTAGACACTGAAGCTTTCTTT
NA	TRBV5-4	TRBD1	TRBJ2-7	CASSQPGQGGSNEQYF	TGTGCCAGCAGCCAACCAGGACAGGGGGGTTCGAACGAGCAGTACTTC
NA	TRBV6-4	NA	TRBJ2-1	CASRGGRYNEQFF	TGTGCCAGCAGAGGAGGGCGTTACAATGAGCAGTTCTTC
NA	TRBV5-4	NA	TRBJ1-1	CASSLGGSIPMGAFF	TGTGCCAGCAGCTTGGGCGGGAGTATCCCTATGGGTGCTTTCTTT
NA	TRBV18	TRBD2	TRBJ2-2	CASSSRRGSGDGELFF	TGTGCCAGCTCATCACGGCGCGGGAGCGGAGACGGGGAGCTGTTTTTT
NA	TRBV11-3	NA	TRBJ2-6	CASSLDPANVLTF	TGTGCCAGCAGCTTAGATCCGGCCAACGTCCTGACTTTC
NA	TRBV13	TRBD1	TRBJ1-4	CASSPKTGGIATNEKLFF	TGTGCCAGCAGCCCTAAAACAGGGGGGATAGCAACTAATGAAAAACTGTTTTTT
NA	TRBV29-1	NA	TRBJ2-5	CSVEFGPVFQETQYF	TGCAGCGTTGAATTTGGCCCTGTCTTCCAAGAGACCCAGTACTTC
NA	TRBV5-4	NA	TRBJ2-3	CASSLGLDPYGQYF	TGTGCCAGCAGCTTGGGACTAGACCCTTACGGGCAGTATTTT
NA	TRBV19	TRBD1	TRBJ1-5	CASSHRPGQGNQPQHF	TGTGCCAGTAGCCATCGGCCGGGACAGGGAAACCAGCCCCAGCATTTT
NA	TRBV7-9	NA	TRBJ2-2	CASSPSWDNTGELFF	TGTGCCAGCAGCCCGTCGTGGGACAACACCGGGGAGCTGTTTTTT
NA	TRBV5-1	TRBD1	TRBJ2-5	CASSEVQGGGETQYF	TGCGCCAGCAGCGAGGTACAGGGGGGAGGAGAGACCCAGTACTTC
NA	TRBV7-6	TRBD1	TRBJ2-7	CASSFSWKSGQLTYEQYF	TGTGCCAGCAGCTTTTCCTGGAAATCGGGACAGCTCACCTACGAGCAGTACTTC
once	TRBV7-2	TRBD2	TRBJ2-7	CASSFGRLAGREQYF	TGTGCCAGCAGCTTCGGGAGACTAGCGGGACGCGAGCAGTACTTC
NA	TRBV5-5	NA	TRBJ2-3	CASSSTSTSLLGSDTQYF	TGTGCCAGCAGCTCGACGAGTACTAGTCTCCTTGGATCAGATACGCAGTATTTT
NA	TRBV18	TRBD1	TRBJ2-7	CASSPPATGMMGEQYF	TGTGCCAGCTCACCACCTGCGACAGGGATGATGGGCGAGCAGTACTTC
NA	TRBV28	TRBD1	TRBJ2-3	CASSFFDRGLADTQYF	TGTGCCAGCAGTTTTTTCGACAGGGGCCTCGCAGATACGCAGTATTTT
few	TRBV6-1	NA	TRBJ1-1	CASSRKGGSDTEAFF	TGTGCCAGCAGTAGGAAAGGGGGATCGGACACTGAAGCTTTCTTT
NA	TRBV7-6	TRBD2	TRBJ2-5	CASTSGGDYQETQYF	TGTGCCAGTACCTCGGGGGGGGATTACCAAGAGACCCAGTACTTC
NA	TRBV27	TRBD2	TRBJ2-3	CASRSGSDTQYF	TGTGCCAGCAGAAGCGGGAGTGATACGCAGTATTTT
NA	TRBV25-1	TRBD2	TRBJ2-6	CASSPRRGAGGANVLTF	TGTGCCAGCAGCCCCCGGCGGGGGGCTGGGGGGGCCAACGTCCTGACTTTC
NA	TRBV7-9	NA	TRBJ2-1	CATRQGRGSYNEQFF	TGTGCAACCCGACAGGGTCGGGGGTCCTACAATGAGCAGTTCTTC
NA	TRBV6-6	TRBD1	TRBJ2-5	CASSRPGQGQETQYF	TGTGCCAGCAGCCGACCGGGACAGGGGCAAGAGACCCAGTACTTC
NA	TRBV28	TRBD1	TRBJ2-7	CASRKPGQHSYEQYF	TGTGCCAGCAGAAAACCGGGACAGCACTCCTACGAGCAGTACTTC
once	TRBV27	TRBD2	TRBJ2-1	CASSLLAGGQYNEQFF	TGTGCCAGCAGTTTACTAGCGGGAGGTCAATACAATGAGCAGTTCTTC
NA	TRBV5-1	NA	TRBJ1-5	CASSLGGGANQPQHF	TGCGCCAGCAGCTTGGGCGGGGGGGCAAATCAGCCCCAGCATTTT
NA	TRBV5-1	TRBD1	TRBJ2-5	CASSFGQGRAETQYF	TGCGCCAGCAGCTTTGGACAGGGGAGGGCAGAGACCCAGTACTTC
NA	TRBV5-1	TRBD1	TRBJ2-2	CASSFPHPQGAGELFF	TGCGCCAGCAGCTTTCCCCACCCCCAGGGGGCAGGGGAGCTGTTTTTT
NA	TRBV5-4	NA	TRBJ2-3	CASSLGLVSTDTQYF	TGTGCCAGCAGCTTGGGGCTGGTTAGCACAGATACGCAGTATTTT
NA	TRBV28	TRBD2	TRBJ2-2	CASSAGTRSGELFF	TGTGCCAGCAGTGCCGGGACTAGAAGCGGGGAGCTGTTTTTT
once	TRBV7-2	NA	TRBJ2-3	CASSLSWTDTQYF	TGTGCCAGCAGTCTTTCGTGGACCGATACGCAGTATTTT
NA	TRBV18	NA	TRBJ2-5	CASSPDMVQETQYF	TGTGCCAGCTCACCTGACATGGTCCAAGAGACCCAGTACTTC
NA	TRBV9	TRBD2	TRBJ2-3	CASSRLAGVALVADTQYF	TGTGCCAGCAGCAGACTAGCGGGAGTGGCCCTCGTGGCAGATACGCAGTATTTT
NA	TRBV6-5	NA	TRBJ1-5	CASAVRSNQPQHF	TGTGCCAGCGCCGTAAGGAGCAATCAGCCCCAGCATTTT
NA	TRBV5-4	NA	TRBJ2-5	CASSTEGRKTQYF	TGTGCCAGCAGCACGGAAGGTAGGAAGACCCAGTACTTC
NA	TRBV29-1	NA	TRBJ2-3	CSAGRLGADTQYF	TGCAGCGCTGGCCGGTTGGGCGCAGATACGCAGTATTTT
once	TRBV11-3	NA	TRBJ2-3	CASSLARDTQYF	TGTGCCAGCAGCTTGGCCCGGGATACGCAGTATTTT
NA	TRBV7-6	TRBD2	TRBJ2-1	CASSLGLAVYNEQFF	TGTGCCAGCAGCTTAGGACTAGCAGTCTACAATGAGCAGTTCTTC
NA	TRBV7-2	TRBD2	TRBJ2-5	CASSLRWREGLGETQYF	TGTGCCAGCAGCTTACGGTGGCGGGAGGGCCTGGGGGAGACCCAGTACTTC
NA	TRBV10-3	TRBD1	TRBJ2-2	CAISEPIPDRGYTGELFF	TGTGCCATCAGTGAGCCCATCCCGGACAGGGGTTACACCGGGGAGCTGTTTTTT
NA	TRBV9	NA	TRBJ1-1	CASSVGLGEGTEAFF	TGTGCCAGCAGCGTAGGGCTGGGGGAGGGCACTGAAGCTTTCTTT
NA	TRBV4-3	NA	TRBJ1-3	CASGVDRQGNTIYF	TGCGCCAGCGGAGTGGACAGACAGGGAAACACCATATATTTT
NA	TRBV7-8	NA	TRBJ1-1	CATIRGVSTEAFF	TGTGCCACTATAAGGGGGGTGAGCACTGAAGCTTTCTTT
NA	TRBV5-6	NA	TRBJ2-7	CASSLRGPISYEQYF	TGTGCCAGCAGCTTGCGAGGGCCCATCTCCTACGAGCAGTACTTC
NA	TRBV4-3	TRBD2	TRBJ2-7	CASSRTTSGRAYEQYF	TGCGCCAGCAGCCGGACTACTAGCGGGAGGGCCTACGAGCAGTACTTC
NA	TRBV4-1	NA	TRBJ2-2	CASSQEWLFANTGELFF	TGCGCCAGCAGCCAAGAATGGCTCTTCGCGAACACCGGGGAGCTGTTTTTT
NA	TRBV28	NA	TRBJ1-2	CASSSGSTTGWYGYTF	TGTGCCAGCAGCTCCGGATCTACAACGGGTTGGTATGGCTACACCTTC
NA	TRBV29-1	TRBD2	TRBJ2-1	CSVVLREGPYNEQFF	TGCAGCGTTGTCCTGCGGGAGGGCCCTTACAATGAGCAGTTCTTC
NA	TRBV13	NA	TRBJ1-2	CASSFVGREDTNYGYTF	TGTGCCAGCAGCTTCGTCGGTAGGGAAGACACTAACTATGGCTACACCTTC
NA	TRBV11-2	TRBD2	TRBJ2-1	CASSPLAGDNEQFF	TGTGCCAGCAGCCCGTTAGCGGGAGATAATGAGCAGTTCTTC
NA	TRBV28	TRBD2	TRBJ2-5	CASSGRGAGITRETQYF	TGTGCCAGCAGTGGGAGGGGAGCGGGAATCACTAGGGAGACCCAGTACTTC
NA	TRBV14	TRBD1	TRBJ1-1	CASTSGAGGTEAFF	TGTGCCAGCACCTCGGGGGCAGGGGGCACTGAAGCTTTCTTT
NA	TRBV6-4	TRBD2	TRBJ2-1	CASSVTSGPYNEQFF	TGTGCCAGCAGTGTGACTAGCGGACCCTACAATGAGCAGTTCTTC